The 2 T cell receptor beta chains in this list originate from one sample, sequenced in a study of blood T cell repertoires in COVID-19. Some clones are missing from TCRdb's copy, which holds only in-frame ones; the method was immunoSEQ multiplex PCR. The sample lists almost 400,000 clones, 70% to 90% occurring once. Sequencing was carried out using peripheral blood. Every receptor here comes from a woman in her sixties or seventies with COVID-19, enrolled during active disease.

The chain employs TRBV5-6 and TRBJ1-3, with D perhaps matching TRBD1 (5 bases). V was trimmed by 1 base and J by 1 base, leaving 15 bases between them. The CDR3 covers 17 residues. Germline CDR1 SGHDT, CDR2 YYEEEE. CDR3 amino acids: CASSLLYGEGSGNTIYF. CDR3 coding DNA: TGTGCCAGCAGCTTGTTATACGGGGAGGGGTCTGGAAACACCATATATTTT. Filled out from reference TRBV5-6 and TRBJ1-3, the complete variable domain reads DAGVTQSPTHLIKTRGQQVTLRCSPKSGHDTVSWYQQALGQGPQFIFQYYEEEERQRGNFPDRFSGHQFPNYSSELNVNALLLGDSALYLCASSLLYGEGSGNTIYFGEGSWLTVV.

The rearrangement joins TRBV6-5 to TRBJ1-5, with a weak D call TRBD1 (5 bases). The ends were cut back, 6 bases at V and 1 base at J, with 10 bases in the middle. The CDR3 is made up of 14 amino acids. The germline V gene encodes CDR1 MNHEY and CDR2 SVGAGI. In DNA, the CDR3 is TGTGCCAGCAGGCCCGACAGAAGCAATCAGCCCCAGCATTTT. This sequence encodes CASRPDRSNQPQHF.